Below are 21 T cell receptor beta chains sequenced from a single sample in a study of T cell responses to AZD1222 COVID-19 vaccine. The assay was immunoSEQ multiplex PCR, and TCRdb's table has in-frame clones only and misses some. This sample carries approximately 100,000 clones, over 75% of them seen once, and the ten largest clones take 16%. The sequenced sample was peripheral blood, obtained on day 0 of AZD1222 vaccination. These receptors all stem from an adult in good health.

The rearrangement joins TRBV7-3 to TRBJ2-2, with TRBD1 matching 9 bases. The V segment lost 4 bases and the J segment 7 bases; nucleotides outside the gene matches: 7. There are 15 residues in the CDR3. Germline-derived CDR1 and CDR2 are SGHTA and FQGTGA. CDR3 region: CASSSTGGWGGELFF. In DNA form, the CDR3 reads TGTGCCAGCAGCTCAACAGGGGGCTGGGGCGGGGAGCTGTTTTTT.

This clone was counted only a few times. The chain carries TRBV19 and TRBJ1-3; no firm D call. The germline CDR1 and CDR2 sequences are LNHDA and SQIVND (reference sequence). The CDR3 is made up of 14 amino acids. The germline V and J ends were trimmed by 3 bases and 4 bases, with 10 bases remaining between them. The CDR3 reads CASSMSQVGNTIYF. The CDR3 DNA sequence: TGTGCCAGTAGTATGTCCCAGGTCGGAAACACCATATATTTT.

The rearrangement links TRBV11-2 to TRBJ1-2, with D possibly matching TRBD1 (5 bases). V dropped 5 bases and J dropped 5 bases, with 15 bases sitting between them. Germline values: CDR1 SGHAT, CDR2 FQNNGV. CDR3 size: 14 residues. The CDR3 nucleotides read TGTGCCAGCAGCCTGGCCGGTGGGGGGTATGGCTACACCTTC. Protein sequence: CASSLAGGGYGYTF.

The chain has TRBV28 and TRBJ1-5; 7 nucleotides match TRBD1. Losses at the gene ends were 6 bases for V and 4 bases for J; bases not matched to a gene: 3. Germline-derived CDR1 and CDR2 are MDHEN and SYDVKM. The CDR3 extends over 13 amino acids. CDR3 in DNA: TGTGCCAGCAGGACAGGGAATAATCAGCCCCAGCATTTT. The encoded protein is CASRTGNNQPQHF.

The chain has TRBV20-1 and TRBJ2-1; no reliable D call. This CDR3 has 11 amino acids. CDR1 is DFQATT and CDR2 is SNEGSKA in the germline V gene (reference sequence). Here the CDR3 reads CSQSMVDEQFF. Here the CDR3 DNA reads TGCAGCCAGTCTATGGTCGATGAGCAGTTCTTC.

This rearrangement joins TRBV7-2 to TRBJ1-5; a weak D match, TRBD1 (5 bases). CDR1 is SGHTA, CDR2 FQGNSA, per germline. V gave up 4 bases and J gave up 2 bases, with 9 bases separating them. CDR3 length: 14 amino acids. For the CDR3, the DNA is TGTGCCAGCAGCTCGTGGGGCGGCAATCAGCCCCAGCATTTT. Translation gives CASSSWGGNQPQHF.

The chain employs TRBV28 and TRBJ1-2, with D unclear. The CDR3 sequence is 11 residues long. In germline, CDR1 is MDHEN, CDR2 SYDVKM. The V end was cut by 6 bases, the J end by 2 bases, with 4 bases between. The CDR3 protein is CASRANYGYTF. DNA of the CDR3: TGTGCCAGCAGGGCAAACTATGGCTACACCTTC.

The CDR3 DNA reads TGTGCCAGCAGTTCCGGACAGGGGACCTACAATGAGCAGTTCTTC. Its protein is CASSSGQGTYNEQFF. The genes are TRBV28 and TRBJ2-1, with TRBD1 matching over 9 bases. Germline V gene data show CDR1 as MDHEN and CDR2 as SYDVKM. V was pared by 4 bases and J by 2 bases, with 3 bases of the junction left unmatched. This CDR3 contains 15 residues.

J is TRBJ1-2 and V is TRBV7-2; possible D gene TRBD1, 5 bases. Germline V gene sequence: CDR1 SGHTA, CDR2 FQGNSA. The germline V and J ends were trimmed by 0 bases and 3 bases, with 14 bases remaining between them. The CDR3 runs to 16 residues. As DNA, the CDR3 is TGTGCCAGCAGCTTAGCTCCCCAGGGAAGGCACTATGGCTACACCTTC. Translation: CASSLAPQGRHYGYTF.

V and J are TRBV6-5 and TRBJ1-3; D gene ambiguous. Germline-derived CDR1 and CDR2 are MNHEY and SVGAGI. V lost 6 bases and J lost 1, with 7 bases in between. The CDR3 extends over 13 amino acids. CDR3 sequence: CASRGSSGNTIYF. For the CDR3, the DNA is TGTGCCAGCAGGGGTAGTTCTGGAAACACCATATATTTT.

The V gene is TRBV19, the J gene TRBJ1-5; the D gene is possibly TRBD1 (6 bases). The CDR3 spans 16 residues. CDR1 and CDR2 (germline): LNHDA, SQIVND (reference sequence). The V and J ends lost 5 bases and 0 bases respectively, with 14 bases between them. The CDR3 loop reads CASSLNRAYSNQPQHF. For the CDR3, the DNA is TGTGCCAGTAGTTTGAACAGGGCTTATAGCAATCAGCCCCAGCATTTT.

The chain uses TRBV6-5 and TRBJ1-2; D might be TRBD1 (5 bases). The germline CDR1 and CDR2 sequences are MNHEY and SVGAGI. The CDR3 is 14 residues long. V lost 2 bases and J lost 4, with 11 bases in between. The CDR3 bases are TGTGCCAGCAGTTACGTAGGGGTGGGCTATGGCTACACCTTC. This codes for CASSYVGVGYGYTF.

This clone has only one observation. This chain joins TRBV28 and TRBJ2-7, with D unclear. Germline V gives CDR1 MDHEN, CDR2 SYDVKM. V lost 2 bases to trimming and J lost 4 bases, with 6 bases between them. The CDR3 is 12 amino acids. CDR3 region: CASSLQAYEQYF. CDR3 coding DNA: TGTGCCAGCAGTTTACAGGCTTACGAGCAGTACTTC.

This rearrangement joins TRBV11-1 to TRBJ2-2; D uncertain. CDR1 and CDR2 (germline): SGHAT, FQDESV (reference sequence). Trimming took 1 base from V and 3 from J, leaving 6 bases between them. The CDR3 extends over 14 amino acids. This chain's CDR3 is CASSLELDTGELFF. The CDR3 DNA sequence: TGTGCCAGCAGCTTAGAGTTGGACACCGGGGAGCTGTTTTTT. Supplemented by reference TRBV11-1 and TRBJ2-2, the full variable domain reads EAEVAQSPRYKITEKSQAVAFWCDPISGHATLYWYRQILGQGPELLVQFQDESVVDDSQLPKDRFSAERLKGVDSTLKIQPAELGDSAMYLCASSLELDTGELFFGEGSRLTVL.

CDR3 loop: CASSIRAYAPDTQYF. The CDR3, as DNA: TGTGCCAGTAGTATTCGGGCATATGCACCAGATACGCAGTATTTT. The V gene is TRBV19, the J gene TRBJ2-3; D remains unclear. V was shortened by 3 bases and J by 4 bases, with 14 bases between the two germline ends. There are 15 residues in the CDR3. Germline V CDR1 and CDR2: LNHDA, SQIVND (reference sequence).

This chain connects TRBV12-3 or TRBV12-4 to TRBJ2-7; 9 nucleotides line up with TRBD1. This CDR3 comprises 13 residues. V lost 5 bases to trimming and J lost 7 bases; unmatched junction nucleotides: 6. DNA of the CDR3: TGTGCCAGCAGTGGACAGGGGTTCCGAGAGCAGTACTTC. Translating gives CASSGQGFREQYF.

V usage is TRBV15 and J usage is TRBJ1-4, with no clear D. Trimming cost V 5 bases and J 6 bases, with 10 bases left between them. Germline loops: CDR1 LNHNV, CDR2 YYDKDF (reference sequence). This CDR3 has 13 residues. The CDR3 spells CATSPRHHEKLFF. The CDR3 DNA is TGTGCCACCAGCCCCCGACACCATGAAAAACTGTTTTTT.

The rearrangement links TRBV5-5 to TRBJ2-1, with no clear D. The CDR3 is 16 residues long. Germline V gene sequence: CDR1 SGHKS, CDR2 YYEKEE (reference sequence). The germline V and J ends were trimmed by 4 bases and 0 bases, with 14 bases remaining between them. DNA of the CDR3: TGTGCCAGCAGCCCTGGAAGGCCGAGCTCCTACAATGAGCAGTTCTTC. Amino acid sequence: CASSPGRPSSYNEQFF.

V and J are TRBV13 and TRBJ2-7; TRBD2 agrees at 11 bases. CDR3 size: 15 residues. Germline V CDR1 and CDR2: PRHDT, FYEKMQ (reference sequence). J lost 5 bases, V lost 3 bases, and 6 bases had no gene match. CDR3 protein: CASSLGASGRNEQYF. CDR3 in DNA: TGTGCCAGCAGCTTGGGTGCTAGCGGGAGGAACGAGCAGTACTTC.

This clone showed up just once. The chain combines TRBV11-2 with TRBJ2-1, with 7 bases matching TRBD1. Germline CDR1 SGHAT, CDR2 FQNNGV. The CDR3 runs to 14 residues. The junction had 6 bases not matched to a gene; V was cut back by 4 bases and J by 6 bases. The CDR3 nucleotides read TGTGCCAGCAGCTCCCGGACAGGTGCCAATGAGCAGTTCTTC. Residues: CASSSRTGANEQFF.

A note on this clone: This CDR3 is also generated by other DNA sequences in the sample. CDR3 region: CAWSVLAGGETQYF. The CDR3, as DNA: TGTGCCTGGAGTGTACTAGCGGGAGGGGAGACCCAGTACTTC. This sequence joins TRBV30 and TRBJ2-5; TRBD2 aligns across 13 bases. Germline loops: CDR1 GTSNPN, CDR2 SVGIG (reference sequence). The J segment lost 5 bases and the V segment lost 0 bases, leaving 0 bases of the junction unmatched. The CDR3 runs 14 residues.